These 21 T cell receptor beta chains share one sample of origin, sequenced in a study of blood T cell repertoires in COVID-19. This table comes from immunoSEQ multiplex PCR, and its TCRdb copy is limited to in-frame clones, with some not included. The sample contains 110,000 to 150,000 clones, roughly 86% of which appear only once. Sequenced material: peripheral blood. The receptors shown here come from a man aged 65 to 85 with acute or convalescent COVID-19.

CDR3 sequence reads: CAWLRWDRGNPAYGYTF. The CDR3 bases are TGTGCCTGGTTGCGATGGGACAGGGGAAACCCTGCCTATGGCTACACCTTC. The chain carries TRBV30 and TRBJ1-2; TRBD1 agrees at 10 bases. CDR3 length equals 17 residues. Losses at the gene ends were 5 bases for V and 4 bases for J; bases not matched to a gene: 16. Germline assignment: CDR1 GTSNPN and CDR2 SVGIG (reference sequence). Supplemented by reference TRBV30 and TRBJ1-2, the full variable domain reads SQTIHQWPATLVQPVGSPLSLECTVEGTSNPNLYWYRQAAGRGLQLLFYSVGIGQISSEVPQNLSASRPQDRQFILSSKKLLLSDSGFYLCAWLRWDRGNPAYGYTFGSGTRLTVV.

V gene TRBV7-2 combines with J gene TRBJ1-5; a weak D match, TRBD1 (6 bases). This CDR3 has 16 residues. V dropped 2 bases and J dropped 8 bases, with 19 bases sitting between them. Germline-derived CDR1 and CDR2 are SGHTA and FQGNSA. CDR3 sequence: CASSLIPGQTVEPQHF. CDR3 sequence (DNA): TGTGCCAGCAGCTTAATCCCGGGACAAACTGTGGAGCCCCAGCATTTT.

The chain uses TRBV5-4 and TRBJ2-1, with 9 bases aligning to TRBD2. The junction had 14 bases not matched to a gene; V was cut back by 4 bases and J by 0 bases. CDR1 is SGHNT and CDR2 is YYREEE in the germline V gene (reference sequence). CDR3 length: 19 residues. CDR3 amino acids: CASSRTVIAGAGSYNEQFF. CDR3 bases: TGTGCCAGCAGCCGAACAGTCATAGCGGGGGCCGGCTCCTACAATGAGCAGTTCTTC.

The chain has TRBV3-1 (or the pseudogene TRBV3-2) and TRBJ1-6; D not resolved. This CDR3 spans 16 amino acids. The germline CDR1 and CDR2 sequences are LGHDT and YNNKEL (reference sequence). Deletions cut 2 bases from V and 7 bases from J, with 15 bases between. CDR3 residues: CASSQNSDSGNSPLHF. CDR3 nucleotides: TGTGCCAGCAGCCAAAATTCGGACTCGGGAAATTCACCCCTCCACTTT.

J is TRBJ2-2 and V is TRBV7-9; D perhaps matches TRBD1 (6 bases). The V and J ends lost 2 bases and 0 bases respectively, with 10 bases between them. This CDR3 comprises 16 residues. Looked up from germline, CDR1 is SEHNR and CDR2 is FQNEAQ (reference sequence). In DNA, the CDR3 is TGTGCCAGCAGCTTACCACAGGGAGCGAACACCGGGGAGCTGTTTTTT. Amino acids: CASSLPQGANTGELFF.

The chain links TRBV10-3 to TRBJ1-1, with a tentative D call TRBD1 (6 bases). The CDR3 contains 12 residues. Trimming stripped 3 bases from V and 10 bases from J, with 12 bases between. Germline lookup yields CDR1 ENHRY and CDR2 SYGVKD. CDR3: CAISDPGTTAFF. CDR3 nucleotides: TGTGCCATCAGTGATCCCGGGACAACAGCTTTCTTT.

The rearrangement links TRBV5-1 to TRBJ2-7, with 7 bases that match TRBD2. CDR1 is SGHRS, CDR2 YFSETQ, per germline. The CDR3 is 15 residues long. V trimming: 3 bases; J trimming: 0 bases; junction bases outside the gene matches: 6. CDR3 in DNA: TGCGCCAGCAGCTCGGGGGACTACGTCTCCTACGAGCAGTACTTC. As protein: CASSSGDYVSYEQYF.

This clone was detected once. The chain employs TRBV4-1 and TRBJ1-2; a weak D match, TRBD1 (6 bases). V shed 4 bases and J shed 2 bases, with 11 bases lying between them. The CDR3 runs to 14 residues. CDR1 is MGHRA, CDR2 YSYEKL, per germline. The CDR3 DNA reads TGCGCCAGCAGCCCCTGGACAGACAACTATGGCTACACCTTC. Translated: CASSPWTDNYGYTF.

V gene TRBV29-1 combines with J gene TRBJ2-3; D unresolved. Trimming shortened V by 6 bases and J by 4 bases, and 14 bases separated the two germline ends. The CDR3 contains 13 residues. Germline CDR1 SQVTM, CDR2 ANQGSEA. The DNA of the CDR3 is TGCAGCGTCGAGGTAACCAAGGCAGATACGCAGTATTTT. Its protein is CSVEVTKADTQYF.

The rearrangement joins TRBV7-8 to TRBJ1-2, with a weak D call TRBD1 (5 bases). Trimming stripped 1 base from V and 4 bases from J, with 16 bases between. The germline V gene encodes CDR1 SGHVS and CDR2 FQNEAQ. CDR3 length: 16 amino acids. CDR3 DNA sequence: TGTGCCAGCAGCTTAGACGTACGGGGGTTGGGCTATGGCTACACCTTC. Protein sequence: CASSLDVRGLGYGYTF. Combining the CDR3 with reference TRBV7-8 and TRBJ1-2 gives the whole variable domain GAGVSQSPRYKVAKRGQDVALRCDPISGHVSLFWYQQALGQGPEFLTYFQNEAQLDKSGLPSDRFFAERPEGSVSTLKIQRTQQEDSAVYLCASSLDVRGLGYGYTFGSGTRLTVV.

This clone has a single count. This chain connects TRBV12-3 or TRBV12-4 to TRBJ1-2; 7 bases align to TRBD1. The CDR3 extends over 12 amino acids. V lost 6 bases to trimming and J lost 7 bases; unmatched junction nucleotides: 5. For the CDR3, the DNA is TGTGCCAGCAGGACCCAGGGGGGTGGCTACACCTTC. Amino acids: CASRTQGGGYTF.

This clone turned up a few times. This chain links TRBV27 with TRBJ2-7, with TRBD2 identical over 8 bases. Trimming took 4 bases from V and 5 from J; bases not matched to a gene: 10. From germline, CDR1 is MNHEY and CDR2 SMNVEV (reference sequence). The CDR3 spans 15 residues. The CDR3 nucleotides read TGTGCCAGCAGTTCCCGTAGGGACGGGAGGGACGAGCAGTACTTC. It specifies CASSSRRDGRDEQYF.

This clone was counted a few times. The gene calls are TRBV7-9 and TRBJ2-2; possible D gene TRBD1, 6 bases. The V gene lost 7 bases and the J gene lost 8 bases, with 23 bases spanning the gap. The CDR3 totals 16 residues. CDR1 is SEHNR, CDR2 FQNEAQ, per germline (reference sequence). DNA for the CDR3: TGTGCCAGCACCCTAGGGGCCACAGGGATTTCAGGGGAGCTGTTTTTT. It encodes CASTLGATGISGELFF.

By its share, this clone is medium-sized. The chain links TRBV5-5 to TRBJ2-3, with D perhaps matching TRBD2 (6 bases). The CDR3 totals 14 residues. The germline V and J ends were trimmed by 0 bases and 3 bases, with 8 bases remaining between them. Germline-derived CDR1 and CDR2 are SGHKS and YYEKEE (reference sequence). The CDR3 bases are TGTGCCAGCAGCTTGGCCGGGGGAACAGATACGCAGTATTTT. It translates to CASSLAGGTDTQYF.

The chain carries TRBV3-1 (or the pseudogene TRBV3-2) and TRBJ2-5; TRBD2 matches at 7 bases. Germline lookup yields CDR1 LGHDT and CDR2 YNNKEL (reference sequence). V lost 0 bases and J lost 5; bases outside the gene matches: 9. This CDR3 spans 16 amino acids. CDR3 nucleotides: TGTGCCAGCAGCCAAGATCATGCGGGGCGGGGGGAGACCCAGTACTTC. This encodes CASSQDHAGRGETQYF.

This chain connects TRBV6-4 to TRBJ2-7, with D unclear. V lost 11 bases, J lost 12 bases, and 17 bases lay in between. The CDR3 loop spans 10 amino acids. CDR1 is MRHNA, CDR2 SNTAGT, per germline. CDR3 sequence: CALPLLFPYF. The CDR3 nucleotides read TGTGCCCTACCCCTCTTGTTTCCGTACTTC.

This clone has just one count. The rearrangement links TRBV5-1 to TRBJ1-4; 7 nucleotides match TRBD1. Germline lookup yields CDR1 SGHRS and CDR2 YFSETQ. The CDR3 contains 17 residues. Trimming took 3 bases from V and 0 from J; bases not matched to a gene: 8. The CDR3: CASSYGQEAATNEKLFF. CDR3 bases: TGCGCCAGCAGCTACGGACAGGAGGCTGCAACTAATGAAAAACTGTTTTTT. Using reference TRBV5-1 and TRBJ1-4 for the parts outside the CDR3, the full variable domain is KAGVTQTPRYLIKTRGQQVTLSCSPISGHRSVSWYQQTPGQGLQFLFEYFSETQRNKGNFPGRFSGRQFSNSRSEMNVSTLELGDSALYLCASSYGQEAATNEKLFFGSGTQLSVL.

The chain employs TRBV20-1 and TRBJ1-2; perhaps TRBD1 as D (5 bases). The CDR3 runs 16 residues. Germline CDR1 is DFQATT and CDR2 is SNEGSKA (reference sequence). V was trimmed by 3 bases and J by 2 bases, leaving 19 bases between them. The CDR3 reads CSASMLNSRANYGYTF. As DNA, the CDR3 is TGCAGTGCTAGTATGCTAAATAGCAGGGCAAACTATGGCTACACCTTC.

The chain carries TRBV29-1 and TRBJ2-2; TRBD1 agrees at 11 bases. The germline V gene encodes CDR1 SQVTM and CDR2 ANQGSEA. The V and J ends lost 6 bases and 3 bases, in that order; junction bases with no gene match: 9. The CDR3 covers 16 residues. The DNA for the CDR3 is TGCAGCGTACAAAAGGACAGGGGGCGGGACACCGGGGAGCTGTTTTTT. It specifies CSVQKDRGRDTGELFF.

This clone was found once. The chain links TRBV27 to TRBJ2-3; D perhaps matches TRBD1 (6 bases). The CDR3 totals 15 residues. Trimming shortened V by 0 bases and J by 0 bases, and 7 bases separated the two germline ends. Looked up from germline, CDR1 is MNHEY and CDR2 is SMNVEV (reference sequence). CDR3 bases: TGTGCCAGCAGTTTATCGAGGGGGAGCACAGATACGCAGTATTTT. This translates into CASSLSRGSTDTQYF.

The chain links TRBV7-9 to TRBJ1-1; perhaps TRBD1 as D (6 bases). This CDR3 spans 17 amino acids. The germline gives CDR1 SEHNR, CDR2 FQNEAQ (reference sequence). The V and J ends lost 4 bases and 0 bases respectively, with 18 bases between them. CDR3 nucleotide sequence: TGTGCCAGCAGCTCACCCCACGGTAAGGGGGTGAACACTGAAGCTTTCTTT. As protein: CASSSPHGKGVNTEAFF.